In this sample, the clone carrying this T cell receptor (beta chain) turned up a few times. Between the trimmed V and J ends, which lost 0 bases and 7 bases, there was a span of 11 bases. The CDR3 is 14 residues long. The germline gives CDR1 SGHKS, CDR2 YYEKEE (reference sequence). The record originates from a study of T-cell memory formation after mild COVID-19. TCRdb analysed the 5' RACE reads with MiXCR anew, one entry per CDR3 protein. The top ten hold over 12% of the sample, which has about 150,000 distinct CDR3 sequences, roughly 14% seen once. Source material: PBMCs or a T cell subset sorted from them (not recorded which). The chain uses TRBV5-5 and TRBJ1-5, with a possible D match to TRBD1 (5 bases). This clonotype originated in an adult woman who had mild COVID-19 (a few samples of this study predate the infection). Cell type and time point are not known. The CDR3 region has the DNA TGTGCCAGCAGCTTGGTGCAGGGCGGCCAGCCCCAGCATTTT. Protein product: CASSLVQGGQPQHF.